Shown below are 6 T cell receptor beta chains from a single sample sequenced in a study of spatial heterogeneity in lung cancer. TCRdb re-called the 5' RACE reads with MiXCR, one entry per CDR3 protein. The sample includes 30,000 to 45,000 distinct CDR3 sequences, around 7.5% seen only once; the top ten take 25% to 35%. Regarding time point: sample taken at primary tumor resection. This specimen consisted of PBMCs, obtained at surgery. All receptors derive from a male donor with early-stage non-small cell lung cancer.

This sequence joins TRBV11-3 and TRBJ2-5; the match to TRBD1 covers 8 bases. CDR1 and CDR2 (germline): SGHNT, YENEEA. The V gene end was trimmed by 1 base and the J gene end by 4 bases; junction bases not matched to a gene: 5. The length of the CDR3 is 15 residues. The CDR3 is CASSLAVTGAETQYF. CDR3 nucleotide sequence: TGTGCCAGCAGCTTAGCCGTGACAGGGGCAGAGACCCAGTACTTC.

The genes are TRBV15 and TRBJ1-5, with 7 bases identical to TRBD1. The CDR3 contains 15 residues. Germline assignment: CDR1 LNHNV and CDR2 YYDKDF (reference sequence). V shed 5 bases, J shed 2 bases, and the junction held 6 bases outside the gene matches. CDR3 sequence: CATSGGQEGNQPQHF. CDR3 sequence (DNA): TGTGCCACCAGCGGCGGACAGGAGGGCAATCAGCCCCAGCATTTT.

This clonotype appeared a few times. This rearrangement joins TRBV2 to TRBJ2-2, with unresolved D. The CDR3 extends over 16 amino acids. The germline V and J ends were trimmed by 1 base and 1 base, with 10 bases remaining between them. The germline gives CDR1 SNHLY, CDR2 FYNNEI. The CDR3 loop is CASSEGLGLNTGELFF. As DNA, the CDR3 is TGTGCCAGCAGTGAAGGGTTGGGCTTGAACACCGGGGAGCTGTTTTTT.

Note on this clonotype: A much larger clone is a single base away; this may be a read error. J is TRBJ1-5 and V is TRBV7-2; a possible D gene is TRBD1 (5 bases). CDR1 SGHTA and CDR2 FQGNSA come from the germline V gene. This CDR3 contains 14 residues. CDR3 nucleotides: TGTGCCAGCAGCCCGGACAACAGCAATCGGCCCCAGCATTTT. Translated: CASSPDNSNRPQHF.

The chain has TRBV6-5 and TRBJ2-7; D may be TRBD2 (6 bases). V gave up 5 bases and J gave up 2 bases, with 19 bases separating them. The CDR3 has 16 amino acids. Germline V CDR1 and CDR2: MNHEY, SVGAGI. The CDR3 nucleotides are TGTGCCAGCAGTCCCCTAGGCGGAGGAGGGGCCTACGAGCAGTACGTC. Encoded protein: CASSPLGGGGAYEQYV.

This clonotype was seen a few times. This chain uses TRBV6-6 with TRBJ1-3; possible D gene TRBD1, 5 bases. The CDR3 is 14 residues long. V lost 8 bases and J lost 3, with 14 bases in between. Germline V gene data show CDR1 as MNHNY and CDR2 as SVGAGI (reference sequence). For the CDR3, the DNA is TGTGCCAGCGGGGGTAAAGGGCGTGGAAACACCATATATTTT. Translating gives CASGGKGRGNTIYF.